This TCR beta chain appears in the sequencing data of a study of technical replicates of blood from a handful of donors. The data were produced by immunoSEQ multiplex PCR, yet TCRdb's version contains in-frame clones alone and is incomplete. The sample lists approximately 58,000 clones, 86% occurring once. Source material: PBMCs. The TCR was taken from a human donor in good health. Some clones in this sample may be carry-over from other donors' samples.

The CDR3 loop is CASERDRDYEQYF. The DNA for the CDR3 is TGTGCCAGCGAGCGAGACAGGGACTACGAGCAGTACTTC. V usage is TRBV2 and J usage is TRBJ2-7, with 7 nucleotides matching TRBD1. The V and J ends lost 8 bases and 3 bases, in that order; junction bases with no gene match: 7. CDR1 is SNHLY and CDR2 is FYNNEI in the germline V gene. This CDR3 has 13 amino acids.